The sequence of this T cell receptor beta chain was determined in a study of T cell responses to AZD1222 COVID-19 vaccine (dated by TCRdb to the early 2020s). Study-level background: Because spike-specific TCR depth and breadth did not differ between the two schedules, AZD1222 recipients who got a second dose at roughly 4 weeks were pooled with those who got a second dose at roughly 12 weeks. Trial participants were enrolled into age subgroups of 18-55, 56-69 and 70-plus years, which contained about 150, 28 and 57 TCR-sequenced participants, respectively. A total of 230 to 250 trial participants underwent TCR sequencing, of whom roughly 210 had received two doses of AZD1222 and approximately 25 had received two doses of the MenACWY control vaccine.

What the study reported, not specific to this receptor: Nearly half of unique spike-specific TCRs reportedly recognized epitopes outside regions mutated in the B.1.351 and B.1.1.7 variants. The vaccine-associated CD4 TCRs covered the entire spike protein, and the dominant responses fell in regions 160-218 and 743-854. Conclusions about previously exposed vaccinees are limited because only a handful of AZD1222 recipients were SARS-CoV-2 seropositive at baseline. Participants were mostly white British and included more females than males, and it was suggested by the authors that clonal diversity may have been underestimated. In the small 56-69-year group, the increase in depth fell short of significance, most likely because of low power. No day 14 peak-response samples were available, so repertoires were characterized only after the peak T cell response. Spike-specific TCR breadth and depth rose significantly after two AZD1222 doses compared with day 0 and with MenACWY recipients.

Reading the label with the study, this specimen's time point is: baseline before first vaccination. Vaccinee samples were obtained from the UK trials COV001 and COV002, which included a single-blind randomized controlled phase 2/3 trial of AZD1222 (ChAdOx1 nCoV-19) in healthy adults. For TCRbeta chain sequencing, PBMC samples from trial participants were taken at day 0 and at day 28 after the second dose. The CDR3 regions of human TCRbeta chains were subjected to immunosequencing. Processing in the source paper ran as follows. TCRs in the repertoires were compared against a reference library of SARS-CoV-2-specific TCRs that had been generated with the MIRA antigen-specificity platform. Breadth meant the fraction of unique TCRs that were SARS-CoV-2-associated, whereas depth meant the fraction of total T cells that were SARS-CoV-2-associated. Using the MIRA data, each spike-specific TCR was assigned both to the spike region to which the TCR was reactive and to a CD4 or CD8 class. Log10-transformed breadth and depth values were compared by one-way ANOVA with Sidak's multiple comparisons tests. TCRdb's version of the immuneACCESS table is confined to in-frame rearrangements and falls short of the full clone set. An unresolved V gene accounts for under half of the shortfall where checked; the remainder is of unknown origin. That table furnishes V, J and clone size, whereas the DNA furnished D and trimming. This sample gives some 170,000 clones in total; around 92% of them show up just once. The top ten clonotypes cover more than 0.8% of the sample.

As to this clone: There is no known antigen for this receptor. Per-base quality was not reported, and no clone a single base away is much larger than it.

The CDR3 starts with the cysteine, ends with the phenylalanine, and has 14 residues. Solely the CDR3 DNA is kept, with 42 bases framed from the first base. The chain is assembled from TRBV21-1 and TRBJ2-7. TRBV21-1 is described as a pseudogene. The receptor was derived from an adult in good health. Sequenced here: peripheral blood, sampled on day 0 of AZD1222 vaccination. The DNA is TGTGCCAGCAGCAAAGCGGGACGAAGCTACGAGCAGTACTTC. It codes for CASSKAGRSYEQYF.